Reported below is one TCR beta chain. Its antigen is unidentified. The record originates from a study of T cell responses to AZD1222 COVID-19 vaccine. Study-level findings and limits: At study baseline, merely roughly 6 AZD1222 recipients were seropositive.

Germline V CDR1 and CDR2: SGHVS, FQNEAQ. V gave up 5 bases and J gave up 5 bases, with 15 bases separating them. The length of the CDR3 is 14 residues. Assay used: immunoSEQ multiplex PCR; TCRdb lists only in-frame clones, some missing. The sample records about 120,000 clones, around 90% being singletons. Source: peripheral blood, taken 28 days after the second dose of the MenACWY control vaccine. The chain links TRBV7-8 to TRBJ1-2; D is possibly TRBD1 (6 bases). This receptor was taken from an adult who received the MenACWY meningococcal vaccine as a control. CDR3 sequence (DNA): TGTGCCAGCAGCCTCGGACAGATCTTGTATGGCTACACCTTC. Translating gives CASSLGQILYGYTF.